The clone carrying this T cell receptor beta chain has more than one count but fewer than ten. Its antigen is still unknown. This sample was included in a study of TIL therapy for anti-PD-1-resistant metastatic lung cancer. For the study at large: Most patients had lung adenocarcinoma.

Sequencing used immunoSEQ v3. Only in-frame clones appear in the TCRdb table, and some are missing; sequencing was by immunoSEQ multiplex PCR. The table lists under 70,000 clones, around 70% of them singletons, with 1.8% in the top ten. Time point in this sample: pre-treatment sample, taken before nivolumab and TIL therapy. Findings of the study overall: After infusion, TIL clonotypes partly replaced peripheral T cells and declined over months.

V was shortened by 5 bases and J by 2 bases, with 13 bases between the two germline ends. The germline CDR1 and CDR2 sequences are SGHVS and FQNEAQ. The CDR3 loop spans 14 amino acids. The source is a person between 25 and 79 years old with non-small cell lung cancer. Sequencing used blood, obtained at baseline. The chain carries TRBV7-8 and TRBJ2-7; tentatively, D is TRBD1 or TRBD2 (7 bases each). The CDR3 reads CASSGSGTAYEQYF. CDR3 bases: TGTGCCAGCAGCGGAAGCGGGACAGCCTACGAGCAGTACTTC.